The entry that follows covers one T cell receptor (beta chain) sequence. The sample originates from a study of control samples from healthy donors and cancer patients. TCRdb's table, derived via immunoSEQ multiplex PCR, lists solely in-frame clones and lacks some. This sample has roughly 130,000 clones, with around 93% found just once. This receptor was taken from a man between 18 and 29 years old in good health. The sample comprised blood.

The CDR3 DNA reads as TGTGCCAGCAGGACAGCCTTTAATGAAAAACTGTTTTTT. Protein: CASRTAFNEKLFF. The chain has TRBV2 and TRBJ1-4, with a weak D call TRBD1 (5 bases). V was clipped by 6 bases and J by 4 bases, with 9 bases between them. The length of the CDR3 is 13 residues. The V gene's germline CDR1 is SNHLY and CDR2 FYNNEI.